This is a list of T cell receptor beta chains from one sample in a study of CD8+CD57+ T cells in acquired aplastic anemia. MiXCR, applied by TCRdb to the reads, yields one record per CDR3 protein. This table holds over 250,000 distinct CDR3 sequences, 56% found once. The sequencing sample was made of sorted CD4+, CD8+, or CD8+CD57+ T cells (not recorded which) from PBMCs. The origin of the receptors is a human donor with aplastic anemia. Each CDR3 is given with its conserved first and last residue. The D gene is left open where the match is weak.

TRBV7-9,TRBD1,CASSYPPTGRGGELFF
TRBV9,.,CASSVAGAGNTIYF
TRBV6-6,TRBD1,CASTYPRANRGGLFF
TRBV20-1,.,CSAPHRGGYEQYF
TRBV12-3/TRBV12-4,TRBD1,CASSRTGGSEKLFF
TRBV12-3/TRBV12-4,.,CASSGARALYGYTF
TRBV20-1,.,CSAEKDLAGTEAFF
TRBV2,.,CAISGRQDSYEQYF
TRBV7-2,.,CASSLTGLQPQHF
TRBV12-3/TRBV12-4,.,CASSLVGSGNTIYF
TRBV19,.,CASSPSGGGAYEQYF
TRBV15,.,CATSESGWGSNNNEQFF
TRBV27,.,CASSLSTGVKAFF
TRBV15,.,CATSPDRQKGNQPQHF
TRBV29-1,TRBD1,CSVPGQGRGQPQHF
TRBV2,.,CASLHSGELFF
TRBV24-1,TRBD1,CATSDPGQGYYGYTF
TRBV15,.,CATSRGGVEKLFF
TRBV5-1,.,CASSLAAPQETQYF
TRBV7-2,.,CASSLPDSVGYTF
TRBV10-2,TRBD2,CASGGLAVTDTQYF
TRBV16,.,CASSHSSEAFF
TRBV29-1,TRBD1,CSVPNRQGPYYGYTF
TRBV7-2,.,CASSPGSLYEQYF
TRBV5-1,TRBD1,CASSLTGQGSSPLHF
TRBV6-5,.,CASSQQGSGQPQHF
TRBV15,.,CATSRDKTLNQPQHF
TRBV29-1,TRBD2,CSVSHPSGVYNEQFF
TRBV7-9,.,CASTPGGSPNAEAFF
TRBV19,.,CASSIRGGLGNEQFF
TRBV5-1,.,CASSFDMDTEAFF
TRBV6-4,.,CASSPEAGEAGELFF
TRBV5-1,.,CASSLATDYEQYF
TRBV5-8,TRBD1,CASSLGQIGTGELFF
TRBV5-1,.,CASSGRATGHTATYNEQFF
TRBV5-1,.,CASSLGFRAAGRAEAFF
TRBV6-2/TRBV6-3,.,CASSYSGEFYEQYF
TRBV19,.,CASSRAGLLTF
TRBV29-1,TRBD1,CSVAGQGASYNEQFF
TRBV24-1,.,CATSDPSGYEQYF
TRBV7-9,.,CASSLGGLGYGYTF
TRBV7-2,TRBD2,CASSLAGPAGGPEQYF
TRBV27,.,CASTPLTGGTEAFF
TRBV5-1,.,CASSLAGRRQETQYF